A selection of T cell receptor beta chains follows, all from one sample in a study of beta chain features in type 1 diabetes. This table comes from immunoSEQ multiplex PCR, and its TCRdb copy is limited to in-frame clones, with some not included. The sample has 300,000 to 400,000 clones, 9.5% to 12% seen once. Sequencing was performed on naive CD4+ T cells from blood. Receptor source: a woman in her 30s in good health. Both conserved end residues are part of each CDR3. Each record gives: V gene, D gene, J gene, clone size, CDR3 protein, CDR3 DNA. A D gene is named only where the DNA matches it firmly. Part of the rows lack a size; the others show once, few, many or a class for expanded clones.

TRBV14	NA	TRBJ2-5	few	CASSPRMRETQYF	TGTGCCAGCAGCCCCCGGATGAGGGAGACCCAGTACTTC
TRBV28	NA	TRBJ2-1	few	CASSLRVEQFF	TGTGCCAGCAGTTTACGGGTTGAGCAGTTCTTC
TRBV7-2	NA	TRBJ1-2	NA	CASSSSGWFGYGYTF	TGTGCCAGCAGCTCGTCAGGGTGGTTCGGGTATGGCTACACCTTC
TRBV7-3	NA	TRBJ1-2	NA	CASSPHGREGGYTF	TGTGCCAGCAGCCCACACGGGAGGGAAGGAGGCTACACCTTC
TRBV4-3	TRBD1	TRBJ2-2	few	CASRRVRGQTGELFF	TGCGCCAGCAGGCGAGTAAGGGGGCAGACCGGGGAGCTGTTTTTT
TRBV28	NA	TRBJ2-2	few	CASTVTGELFF	TGTGCCAGCACTGTCACCGGGGAGCTGTTTTTT
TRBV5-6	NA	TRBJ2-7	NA	CASSYQGGYEQYF	TGTGCCAGCAGCTACCAGGGCGGCTACGAGCAGTACTTC
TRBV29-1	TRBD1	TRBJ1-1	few	CSVPTGSNTEAFF	TGCAGCGTGCCGACAGGGTCGAACACTGAAGCTTTCTTT
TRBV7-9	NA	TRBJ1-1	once	CASSLLATAATEAFF	TGTGCCAGCAGCTTATTAGCGACCGCCGCCACTGAAGCTTTCTTT
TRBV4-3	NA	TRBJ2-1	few	CASSQESGLQFF	TGCGCCAGCAGCCAAGAATCAGGCCTGCAGTTCTTC
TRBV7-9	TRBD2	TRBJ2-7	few	CASSLSYRGAGGIDEQYF	TGTGCCAGCAGCTTATCATACCGGGGAGCGGGAGGGATAGACGAGCAGTACTTC
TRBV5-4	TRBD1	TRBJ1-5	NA	CASSLTGGAGQPQHF	TGTGCCAGCAGCTTGACAGGGGGAGCAGGGCAGCCCCAGCATTTT
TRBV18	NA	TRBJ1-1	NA	CASSPTENTEAFF	TGTGCCAGCTCACCGACTGAGAACACTGAAGCTTTCTTT
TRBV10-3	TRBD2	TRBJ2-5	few	CAISDPRSGLASETQYF	TGTGCCATCAGTGACCCCAGGTCCGGACTAGCGTCGGAGACCCAGTACTTC
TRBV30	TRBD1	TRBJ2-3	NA	CAWGDRGNTQYF	TGTGCCTGGGGGGACAGGGGAAATACGCAGTATTTT
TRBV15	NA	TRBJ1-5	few	CATSTPGVPQHF	TGTGCCACCAGCACCCCAGGGGTTCCCCAGCATTTT
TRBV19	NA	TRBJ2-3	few	CASSIEQGITDTQYF	TGTGCCAGTAGTATAGAACAGGGCATCACAGATACGCAGTATTTT
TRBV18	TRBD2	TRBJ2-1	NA	CASSALDSGRLYNEQFF	TGTGCCAGCTCCGCCCTCGATAGCGGGAGACTTTACAATGAGCAGTTCTTC
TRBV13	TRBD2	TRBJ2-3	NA	CASTIKAGDADTQYF	TGTGCCAGCACTATAAAGGCGGGAGACGCAGATACGCAGTATTTT
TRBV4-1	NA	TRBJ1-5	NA	CASSHQTTRGQPQHF	TGCGCCAGCAGCCACCAAACGACCCGAGGTCAGCCCCAGCATTTT
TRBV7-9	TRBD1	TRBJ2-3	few	CASSFGTGGADTQYF	TGTGCCAGCAGCTTCGGAACAGGGGGCGCAGATACGCAGTATTTT
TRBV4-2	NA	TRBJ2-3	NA	CASSQSDSDTQYF	TGTGCCAGCAGCCAAAGTGACTCGGATACGCAGTATTTT
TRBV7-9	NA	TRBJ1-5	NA	CASSLGQGSQPQHF	TGTGCCAGCAGCTTAGGTCAGGGTTCTCAGCCCCAGCATTTT
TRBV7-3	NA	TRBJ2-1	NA	CASSLGTTAYNEQFF	TGTGCCAGCAGCTTGGGGACAACCGCCTACAATGAGCAGTTCTTC
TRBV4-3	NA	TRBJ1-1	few	CASSQIQMTGNTEAFF	TGCGCCAGCAGCCAAATACAGATGACAGGGAACACTGAAGCTTTCTTT
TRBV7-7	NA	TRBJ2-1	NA	CASSLRGYPYNEQFF	TGTGCTAGCAGCTTACGAGGGTACCCCTACAATGAGCAGTTCTTC